Below, one T cell receptor beta chain is given with its context. This specimen comes from a study of blood T cell repertoires in COVID-19. Across the whole study: Some COVID-19 samples were acute and others convalescent; all came from the United States, Italy and Spain. PBMCs, B-cell-depleted T cells, or T cells were the source of the cDNA or gDNA that made up the material.

Original processing notes: Cell counts per sample came from amplifying reference gene primers. Repertoires were generated with immunoSEQ multiplex PCR, while TCRdb's copy carries only in-frame clones and drops some. V and J calls and clone size are those listed in that table; D and trimming were worked out from the DNA. Here the sample spans more than 85,000 clones, about four fifths being singletons. Trimming removed 6 bases at V and 4 bases at J, with 15 bases between. Germline V lookup: CDR1 SEHNR, CDR2 FQNEAQ (reference sequence). The CDR3 runs 15 residues. The receptor comes from a woman aged 80 or over with acute or convalescent COVID-19. The source material was peripheral blood. The chain recombines TRBV7-9 with TRBJ2-2; TRBD2 is a possible D gene (5 bases). CDR3 nucleotides: TGTGCCAGCAGTGGACTGCAGTGGAGCACCGGGGAGCTGTTTTTT. It is translated as CASSGLQWSTGELFF. Variable domain in full (rest from reference TRBV7-9 and TRBJ2-2): DTGVSQNPRHKITKRGQNVTFRCDPISEHNRLYWYRQTLGQGPEFLTYFQNEAQLEKSRLLSDRFSAERPKGSFSTLEIQRTEQGDSAMYLCASSGLQWSTGELFFGEGSRLTVL.